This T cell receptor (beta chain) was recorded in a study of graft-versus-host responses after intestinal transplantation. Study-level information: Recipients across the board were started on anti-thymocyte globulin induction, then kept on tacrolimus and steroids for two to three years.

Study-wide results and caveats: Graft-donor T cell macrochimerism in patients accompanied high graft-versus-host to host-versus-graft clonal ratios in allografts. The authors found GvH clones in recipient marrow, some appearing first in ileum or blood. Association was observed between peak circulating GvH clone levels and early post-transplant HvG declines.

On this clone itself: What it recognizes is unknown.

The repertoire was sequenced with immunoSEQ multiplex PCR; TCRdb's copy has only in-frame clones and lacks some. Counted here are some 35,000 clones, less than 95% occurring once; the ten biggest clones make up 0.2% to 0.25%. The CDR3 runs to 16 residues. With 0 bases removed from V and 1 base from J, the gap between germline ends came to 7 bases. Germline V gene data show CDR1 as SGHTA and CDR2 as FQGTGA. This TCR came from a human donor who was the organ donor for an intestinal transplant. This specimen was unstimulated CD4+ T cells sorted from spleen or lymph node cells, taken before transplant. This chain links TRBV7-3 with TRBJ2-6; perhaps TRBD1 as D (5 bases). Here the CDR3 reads CASSLTSGSGANVLTF. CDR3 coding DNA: TGTGCCAGCAGCTTAACGTCAGGGTCTGGGGCCAACGTCCTGACTTTC.